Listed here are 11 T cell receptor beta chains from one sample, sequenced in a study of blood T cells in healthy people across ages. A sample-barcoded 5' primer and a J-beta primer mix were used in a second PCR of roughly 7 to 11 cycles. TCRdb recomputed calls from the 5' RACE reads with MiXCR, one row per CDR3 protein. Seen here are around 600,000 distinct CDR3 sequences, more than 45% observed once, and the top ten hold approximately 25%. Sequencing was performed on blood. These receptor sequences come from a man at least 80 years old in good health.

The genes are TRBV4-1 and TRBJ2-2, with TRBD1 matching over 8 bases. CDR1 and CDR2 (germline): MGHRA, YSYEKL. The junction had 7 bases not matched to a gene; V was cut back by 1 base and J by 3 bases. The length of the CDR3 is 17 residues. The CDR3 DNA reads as TGCGCCAGCAGCCAAGTGGGACAGGTGATAGACACCGGGGAGCTGTTTTTT. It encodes CASSQVGQVIDTGELFF.

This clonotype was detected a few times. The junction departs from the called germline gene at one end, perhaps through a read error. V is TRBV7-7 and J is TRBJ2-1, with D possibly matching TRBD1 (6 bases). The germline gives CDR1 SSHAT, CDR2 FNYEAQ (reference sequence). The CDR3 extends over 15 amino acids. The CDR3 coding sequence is TGTGCTAGCAGCTTAGCAGGGGTTTCGGACAATGAGCAGTTCTTC. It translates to CASSLAGVSDNEQFF. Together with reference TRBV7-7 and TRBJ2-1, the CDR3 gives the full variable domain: GAGVSQSPRYKVTKRGQDVTLRCDPISSHATLYWYQQALGQGPEFLTYFNYEAQPDKSGLPSDRFSAERPEGSISTLTIQRTEQRDSAMYRCASSLAGVSDNEQFFGPGTRLTVL.

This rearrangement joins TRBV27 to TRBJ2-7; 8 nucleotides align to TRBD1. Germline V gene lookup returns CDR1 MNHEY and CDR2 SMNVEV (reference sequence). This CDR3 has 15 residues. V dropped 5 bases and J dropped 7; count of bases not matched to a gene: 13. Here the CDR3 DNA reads TGTGCCAGCAGTGCAGGACAGGGAATTTACAATGAGCAGTACTTC. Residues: CASSAGQGIYNEQYF.

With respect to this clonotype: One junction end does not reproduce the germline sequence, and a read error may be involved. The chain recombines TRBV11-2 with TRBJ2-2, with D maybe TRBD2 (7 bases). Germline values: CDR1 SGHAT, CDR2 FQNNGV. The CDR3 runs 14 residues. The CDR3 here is CASNHGGRTRELFF. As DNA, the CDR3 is TGTGCCAGCAACCACGGGGGGCGCACCAGGGAGCTGTTTTTT.

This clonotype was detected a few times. This chain's CDR3 is CSVATGGQETQYF. The CDR3 nucleotides are TGCAGCGTAGCAACAGGGGGACAAGAGACCCAGTACTTC. The J gene is TRBJ2-5, the V gene TRBV29-1; 8 bases agree with TRBD1. The V gene end was trimmed by 6 bases and the J gene end by 2 bases; junction bases not matched to a gene: 5. The CDR3 loop spans 13 amino acids. The germline V gene has CDR1 SQVTM and CDR2 ANQGSEA.

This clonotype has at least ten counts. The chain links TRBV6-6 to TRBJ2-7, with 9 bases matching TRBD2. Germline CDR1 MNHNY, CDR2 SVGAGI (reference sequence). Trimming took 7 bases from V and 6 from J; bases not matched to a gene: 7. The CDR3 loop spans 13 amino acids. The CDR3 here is CASKIAGVREQYF. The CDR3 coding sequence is TGTGCCAGCAAAATAGCGGGAGTGCGCGAGCAGTACTTC.

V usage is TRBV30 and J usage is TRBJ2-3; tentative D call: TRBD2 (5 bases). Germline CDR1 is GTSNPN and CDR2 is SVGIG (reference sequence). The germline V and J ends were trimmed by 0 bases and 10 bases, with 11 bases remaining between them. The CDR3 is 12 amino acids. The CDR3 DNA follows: TGTGCCTGGAGTGTACAACTAGGTGCGCAGTATTTT. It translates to CAWSVQLGAQYF.

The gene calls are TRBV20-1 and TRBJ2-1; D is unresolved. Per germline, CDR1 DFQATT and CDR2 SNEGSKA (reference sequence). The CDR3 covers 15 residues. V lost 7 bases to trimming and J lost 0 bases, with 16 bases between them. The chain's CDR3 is CSVSSAIPSYNEQFF. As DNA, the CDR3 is TGCAGTGTCTCGTCCGCGATCCCCTCCTACAATGAGCAGTTCTTC.

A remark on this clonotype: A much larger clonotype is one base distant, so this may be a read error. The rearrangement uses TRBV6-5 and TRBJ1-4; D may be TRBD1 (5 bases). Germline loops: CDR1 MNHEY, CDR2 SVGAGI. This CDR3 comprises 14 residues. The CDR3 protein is CASSSGGSNEELFF. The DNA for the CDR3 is TGTGCCAGCAGTTCGGGGGGGTCTAATGAAGAACTGTTTTTT.

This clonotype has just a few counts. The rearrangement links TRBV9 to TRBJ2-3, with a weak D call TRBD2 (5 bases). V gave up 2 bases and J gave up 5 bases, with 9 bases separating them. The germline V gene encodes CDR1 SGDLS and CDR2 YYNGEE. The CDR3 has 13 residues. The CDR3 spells CASSVDFKDTQYF. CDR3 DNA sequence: TGTGCCAGCAGCGTGGACTTTAAAGATACGCAGTATTTT. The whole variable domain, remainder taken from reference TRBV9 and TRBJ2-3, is DSGVTQTPKHLITATGQRVTLRCSPRSGDLSVYWYQQSLDQGLQFLIQYYNGEERAKGNILERFSAQQFPDLHSELNLSSLELGDSALYFCASSVDFKDTQYFGPGTRLTVL.

The CDR3 coding sequence is TGCAGTGTAGTAGCGGGGGCCGATAAATCTAGCACAGATACGCAGTATTTT. This sequence encodes CSVVAGADKSSTDTQYF. The J gene is TRBJ2-3, the V gene TRBV20-1, with 9 bases fitting TRBD2. The germline gives CDR1 DFQATT, CDR2 SNEGSKA (reference sequence). V lost 7 bases, J lost 0 bases, and 14 bases stayed unmatched. The CDR3 sequence is 17 residues long.